These 4 T cell receptor beta chains came from one sample sequenced in a study of T cell responses to AZD1222 COVID-19 vaccine. This table comes from immunoSEQ multiplex PCR, and its TCRdb copy is limited to in-frame clones, with some not included. Of some 170,000 clones detected, approximately 90% appear once; the ten largest clones hold around 1.6%. This specimen was peripheral blood, taken 28 days after the second AZD1222 dose. The receptors stem from an adult who received the AZD1222 COVID-19 vaccine.

V is TRBV6-6 and J is TRBJ2-3; TRBD1 matches 7 bases. Germline V CDR1 and CDR2: MNHNY, SVGAGI (reference sequence). The CDR3 contains 15 residues. The V and J ends lost 2 bases and 6 bases, in that order; junction bases with no gene match: 8. The CDR3 sequence: CASSYASGGPDTQYF. In DNA, the CDR3 is TGTGCCAGCAGTTACGCTTCAGGGGGACCGGATACGCAGTATTTT.

The rearrangement uses TRBV10-3 and TRBJ2-7, with 7 bases aligning to TRBD1. The CDR3 has 16 residues. The V gene's germline CDR1 is ENHRY and CDR2 SYGVKD. Trimming took 6 bases from V and 0 from J; bases not matched to a gene: 11. The chain's CDR3 is CAISDPGTANSYEQYF. The DNA of the CDR3 is TGTGCCATCAGCGACCCCGGGACAGCAAACTCCTACGAGCAGTACTTC.

The V call is TRBV7-8, the J call TRBJ2-3, with D perhaps given as TRBD1 or TRBD2 (5 bases each). Trimming shortened V by 2 bases and J by 5 bases, and 14 bases separated the two germline ends. Germline-derived CDR1 and CDR2 are SGHVS and FQNEAQ. This CDR3 has 15 residues. CDR3 residues: CASSLPGPKEDTQYF. CDR3 in DNA: TGTGCCAGCAGCTTACCGGGGCCAAAGGAAGATACGCAGTATTTT. Full variable domain (outside the CDR3, taken from reference TRBV7-8 and TRBJ2-3): GAGVSQSPRYKVAKRGQDVALRCDPISGHVSLFWYQQALGQGPEFLTYFQNEAQLDKSGLPSDRFFAERPEGSVSTLKIQRTQQEDSAVYLCASSLPGPKEDTQYFGPGTRLTVL.

This chain joins TRBV7-6 and TRBJ2-3; 11 nucleotides align to TRBD2. Germline assignment: CDR1 SGHVS and CDR2 FNYEAQ. J lost 0 bases, V lost 5 bases, and 4 bases had no gene match. This CDR3 is 16 amino acids long. CDR3 nucleotide sequence: TGTGCCAGCAGCCATACTAGCGGGGGAAGCACAGATACGCAGTATTTT. This sequence encodes CASSHTSGGSTDTQYF.